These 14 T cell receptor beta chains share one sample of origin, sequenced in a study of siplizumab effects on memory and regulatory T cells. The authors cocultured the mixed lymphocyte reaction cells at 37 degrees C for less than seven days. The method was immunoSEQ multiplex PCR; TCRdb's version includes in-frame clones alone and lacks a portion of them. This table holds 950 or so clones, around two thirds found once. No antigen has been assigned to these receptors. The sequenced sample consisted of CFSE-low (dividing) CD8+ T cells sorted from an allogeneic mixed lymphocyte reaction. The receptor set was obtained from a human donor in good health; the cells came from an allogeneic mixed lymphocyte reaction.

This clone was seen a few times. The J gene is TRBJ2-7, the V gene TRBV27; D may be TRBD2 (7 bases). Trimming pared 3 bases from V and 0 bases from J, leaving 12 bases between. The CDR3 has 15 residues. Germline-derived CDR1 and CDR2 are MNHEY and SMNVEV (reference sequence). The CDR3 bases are TGTGCCAGCAGTTTGGGGCGGGGGCCCTCCTACGAGCAGTACTTC. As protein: CASSLGRGPSYEQYF.

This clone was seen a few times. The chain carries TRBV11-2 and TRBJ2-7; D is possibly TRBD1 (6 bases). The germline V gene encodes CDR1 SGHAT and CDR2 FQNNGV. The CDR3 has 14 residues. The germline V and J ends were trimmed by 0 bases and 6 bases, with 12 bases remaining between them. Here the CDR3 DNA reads TGTGCCAGCAGCTTAGATGTTACAGGGACCGAGCAGTACTTC. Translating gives CASSLDVTGTEQYF.

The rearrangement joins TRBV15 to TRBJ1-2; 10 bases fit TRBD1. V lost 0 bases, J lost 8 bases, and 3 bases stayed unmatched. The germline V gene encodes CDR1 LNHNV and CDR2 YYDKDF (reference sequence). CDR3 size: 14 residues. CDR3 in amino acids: CATSRDGTGEGYTF. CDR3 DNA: TGTGCCACCAGCAGAGATGGGACAGGGGAAGGCTACACCTTC.

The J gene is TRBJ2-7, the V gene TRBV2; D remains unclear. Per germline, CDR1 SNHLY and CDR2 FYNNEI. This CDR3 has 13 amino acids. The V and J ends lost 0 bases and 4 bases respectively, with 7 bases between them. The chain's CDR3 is CASSEAALYEQYF. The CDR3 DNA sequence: TGTGCCAGCAGTGAAGCGGCCCTATACGAGCAGTACTTC.

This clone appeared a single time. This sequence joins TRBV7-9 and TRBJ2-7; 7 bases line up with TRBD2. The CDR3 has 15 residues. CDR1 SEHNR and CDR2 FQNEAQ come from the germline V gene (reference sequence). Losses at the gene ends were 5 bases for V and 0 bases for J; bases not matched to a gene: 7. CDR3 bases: TGTGCCAGCAGCGCCCGGGGGGATGGCTCCTACGAGCAGTACTTC. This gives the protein CASSARGDGSYEQYF.

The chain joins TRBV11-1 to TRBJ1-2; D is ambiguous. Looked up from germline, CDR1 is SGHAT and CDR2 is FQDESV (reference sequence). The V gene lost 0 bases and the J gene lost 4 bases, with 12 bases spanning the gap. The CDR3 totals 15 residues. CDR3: CASSLASASSYGYTF. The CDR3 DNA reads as TGTGCCAGCAGCTTAGCGAGCGCGTCATCCTATGGCTACACCTTC.

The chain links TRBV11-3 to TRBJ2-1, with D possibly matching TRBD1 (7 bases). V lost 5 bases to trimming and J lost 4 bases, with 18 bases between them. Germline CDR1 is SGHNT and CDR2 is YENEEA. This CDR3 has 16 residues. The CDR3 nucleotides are TGTGCCAGCAGCGGCCGACAGGGCGGAGGGTACAATGAGCAGTTCTTC. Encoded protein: CASSGRQGGGYNEQFF.

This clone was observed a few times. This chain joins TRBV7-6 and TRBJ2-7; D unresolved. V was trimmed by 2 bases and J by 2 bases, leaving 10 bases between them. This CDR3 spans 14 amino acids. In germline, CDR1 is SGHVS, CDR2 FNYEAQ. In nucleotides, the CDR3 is TGTGCCAGCAGCTTAAGTGAGAAAGCCTACGAGCAGTACTTC. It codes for CASSLSEKAYEQYF.

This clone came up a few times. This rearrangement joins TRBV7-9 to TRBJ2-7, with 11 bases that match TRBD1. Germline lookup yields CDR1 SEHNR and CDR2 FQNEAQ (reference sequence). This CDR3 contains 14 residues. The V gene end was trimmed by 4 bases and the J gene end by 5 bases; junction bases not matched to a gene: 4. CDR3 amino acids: CASSSGTGGNEQYF. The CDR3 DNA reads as TGTGCCAGCAGCTCTGGGACAGGGGGAAACGAGCAGTACTTC.

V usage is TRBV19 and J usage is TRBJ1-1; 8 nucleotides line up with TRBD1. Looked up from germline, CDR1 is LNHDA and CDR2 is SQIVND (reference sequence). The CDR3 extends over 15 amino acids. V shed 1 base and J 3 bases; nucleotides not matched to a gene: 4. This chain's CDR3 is CASSIGQGLDTEAFF. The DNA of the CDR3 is TGTGCCAGTAGTATAGGACAGGGGTTGGACACTGAAGCTTTCTTT.

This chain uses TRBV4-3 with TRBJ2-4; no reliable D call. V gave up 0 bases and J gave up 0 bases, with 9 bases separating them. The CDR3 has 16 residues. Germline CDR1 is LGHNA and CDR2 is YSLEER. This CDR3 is CASSQDYGLAKNIQYF. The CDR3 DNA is TGCGCCAGCAGCCAAGATTATGGGTTAGCCAAAAACATTCAGTACTTC.

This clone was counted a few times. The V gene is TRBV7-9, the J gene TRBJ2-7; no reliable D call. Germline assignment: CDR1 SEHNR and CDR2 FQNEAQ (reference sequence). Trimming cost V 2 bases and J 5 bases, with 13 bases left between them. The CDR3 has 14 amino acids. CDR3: CASSLIVMPDEQYF. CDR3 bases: TGTGCCAGCAGCTTAATCGTAATGCCCGACGAGCAGTACTTC. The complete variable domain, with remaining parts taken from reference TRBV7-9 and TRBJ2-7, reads DTGVSQNPRHKITKRGQNVTFRCDPISEHNRLYWYRQTLGQGPEFLTYFQNEAQLEKSRLLSDRFSAERPKGSFSTLEIQRTEQGDSAMYLCASSLIVMPDEQYFGPGTRLTVT.

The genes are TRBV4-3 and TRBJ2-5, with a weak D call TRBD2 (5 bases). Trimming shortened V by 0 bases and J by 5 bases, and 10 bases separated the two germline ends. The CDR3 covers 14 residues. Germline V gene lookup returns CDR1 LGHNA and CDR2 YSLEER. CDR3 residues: CASSQEEEWETQYF. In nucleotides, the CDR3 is TGCGCCAGCAGCCAAGAGGAGGAATGGGAGACCCAGTACTTC.

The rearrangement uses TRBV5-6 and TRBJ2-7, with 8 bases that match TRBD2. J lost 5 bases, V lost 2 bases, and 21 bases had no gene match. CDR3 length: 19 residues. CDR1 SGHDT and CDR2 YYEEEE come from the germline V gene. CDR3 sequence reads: CASSLRAAATGTSGDEQYF. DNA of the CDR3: TGTGCCAGCAGCTTACGGGCGGCGGCTACGGGGACTAGTGGCGACGAGCAGTACTTC.